These 19 T cell receptor beta chains were all obtained from the same sample, sequenced in a study of early T cells in non-severe SARS-CoV-2 infection. TCRdb re-derived calls from the 5' RACE reads in MiXCR, one entry per CDR3 protein. The sample includes 74,000 or so distinct CDR3 sequences, 9.5% to 15% of them seen just once. Sample: whole blood. The receptors come from an adult who was a healthcare worker with PCR-confirmed SARS-CoV-2 infection or an uninfected control (not recorded which).

This chain connects TRBV27 to TRBJ1-6; unclear D gene. The CDR3 is 15 amino acids. V was shortened by 6 bases and J by 3 bases, with 12 bases between the two germline ends. Germline V gene data show CDR1 as MNHEY and CDR2 as SMNVEV (reference sequence). The CDR3 sequence: CASSNYDSYNSPLHF. The CDR3 bases are TGTGCCAGCAGCAATTATGATAGCTATAATTCACCCCTCCACTTT.

This clonotype has a count of ten or more. This chain links TRBV29-1 with TRBJ2-5; no clear D gene. The CDR3 spans 12 residues. Germline CDR1 reads SQVTM; CDR2 reads ANQGSEA. V lost 6 bases, J lost 5 bases, and 13 bases lay in between. DNA for the CDR3: TGCAGCGTGGGAACCGAAGGGGAGACCCAGTACTTC. This gives the protein CSVGTEGETQYF.

This clonotype has a handful of counts. This chain links TRBV7-6 with TRBJ2-7; 8 nucleotides agree with TRBD1. CDR1 is SGHVS and CDR2 is FNYEAQ in the germline V gene. CDR3 length equals 13 residues. J was trimmed by 5 bases and V by 6 bases; bases with no gene match: 6. The CDR3 is CASSYQGADEQYF. Written as DNA, the CDR3 is TGTGCCAGCAGTTACCAGGGGGCAGACGAGCAGTACTTC.

The V gene is TRBV19, the J gene TRBJ1-4, with D possibly matching TRBD1 (5 bases). The CDR3 covers 14 residues. Germline V lookup: CDR1 LNHDA, CDR2 SQIVND (reference sequence). V lost 3 bases to trimming and J lost 2 bases, with 7 bases between them. CDR3: CASSMTVTNEKLFF. In DNA form, the CDR3 reads TGTGCCAGTAGTATGACAGTGACTAATGAAAAACTGTTTTTT.

V and J are TRBV18 and TRBJ2-7, with 11 bases aligning to TRBD2. Germline CDR1 is KGHSH and CDR2 is LQKENI. The CDR3 totals 15 residues. J was trimmed by 0 bases and V by 6 bases; bases with no gene match: 4. The CDR3 bases are TGTGCCAGCTCTCATACTAGCGGGAGCTCCTACGAGCAGTACTTC. Protein sequence: CASSHTSGSSYEQYF.

The chain has TRBV20-1 and TRBJ1-5; a possible D gene is TRBD1 (6 bases). The CDR3 is made up of 13 amino acids. CDR1 is DFQATT and CDR2 is SNEGSKA in the germline V gene (reference sequence). CDR3 bases: TGCAGCTACCCCCGGGGGGCGAATCAGCCCCAGCATTTT. This translates into CSYPRGANQPQHF.

The chain carries TRBV6-2 or TRBV6-3 and TRBJ2-1, with TRBD2 identical over 9 bases. The germline gives CDR1 MNHEY, CDR2 SVGEGT. V gave up 5 bases and J gave up 4 bases; unmatched junction bases: 9. This CDR3 spans 16 amino acids. The CDR3 DNA reads as TGTGCCAGCAGTCAGTTCGGGACTAGCAAATACAATGAGCAGTTCTTC. Translation gives CASSQFGTSKYNEQFF.

In this sample, this clonotype turned up many times. This chain links TRBV11-2 with TRBJ2-3; TRBD2 agrees at 7 bases. CDR1 is SGHAT, CDR2 FQNNGV, per germline. This CDR3 region has 16 residues. V shed 4 bases and J 5 bases; nucleotides not matched to a gene: 12. The CDR3 here is CASSSRTRSVGDTQYF. DNA of the CDR3: TGTGCCAGCAGCTCCCGGACTAGAAGCGTGGGAGATACGCAGTATTTT. The full variable domain, rest sourced from reference TRBV11-2 and TRBJ2-3, is EAGVAQSPRYKIIEKRQSVAFWCNPISGHATLYWYQQILGQGPKLLIQFQNNGVVDDSQLPKDRFSAERLKGVDSTLKIQPAKLEDSAVYLCASSSRTRSVGDTQYFGPGTRLTVL.

The CDR3 loop reads CASSYGLVDNEQFF. CDR3 DNA: TGTGCCAGCAGTTACGGACTTGTCGACAATGAGCAGTTCTTC. The J gene is TRBJ2-1, the V gene TRBV6-2 or TRBV6-3, with D perhaps TRBD2 (5 bases). V was clipped by 2 bases and J by 5 bases, with 10 bases between them. Germline assignment: CDR1 MNHEY and CDR2 SVGEGT. The CDR3 runs to 14 residues.

Notes on this clonotype: Since a much larger clone is just one base distant, this may be a read error. V and J are TRBV11-2 and TRBJ2-3; unclear D gene. CDR3 length equals 13 residues. With 0 bases removed from V and 4 bases from J, the gap between germline ends came to 5 bases. Germline values: CDR1 SGHAT, CDR2 FQNNGV. CDR3 DNA sequence: TGTGCCAGCAGCTTAGATCAGGCAGATACGCAGTATTTT. As protein: CASSLDQADTQYF.

This rearrangement joins TRBV7-9 to TRBJ1-1; perhaps TRBD1 as D (6 bases). V was trimmed by 5 bases and J by 0 bases, leaving 16 bases between them. CDR3 length: 16 amino acids. Germline V gene lookup returns CDR1 SEHNR and CDR2 FQNEAQ (reference sequence). CDR3 DNA: TGTGCCAGCAGCCGCGAGGGGGGAACGGTGAACACTGAAGCTTTCTTT. As protein: CASSREGGTVNTEAFF.

The genes are TRBV10-3 and TRBJ2-4; TRBD2 agrees at 14 bases. This CDR3 spans 20 amino acids. The ends lost 5 bases at V and 5 bases at J; junction bases unmatched: 17. CDR1 is ENHRY and CDR2 is SYGVKD in the germline V gene. The CDR3 region is CAISLPTSGRAGRAENIQYF. CDR3 in DNA: TGTGCCATCAGTTTGCCGACTAGCGGGAGGGCCGGTCGGGCCGAAAACATTCAGTACTTC.

In this sample, this clonotype turned up a few times. Here the CDR3 DNA reads TGTGCCAGCAGCTTGAGGGGGCAGACCAATCAGCCCCAGCATTTT. Its protein product is CASSLRGQTNQPQHF. The V call is TRBV5-5, the J call TRBJ1-5; 7 bases are shared with TRBD1. The V and J ends lost 1 base and 3 bases, in that order; junction bases with no gene match: 4. Per germline, CDR1 SGHKS and CDR2 YYEKEE (reference sequence). There are 15 residues in the CDR3.

This clonotype occurred a few times. This sequence joins TRBV20-1 and TRBJ1-6; D not resolved. Trimming cost V 3 bases and J 0 bases, with 6 bases left between them. This CDR3 is 14 amino acids long. The germline CDR1 and CDR2 sequences are DFQATT and SNEGSKA (reference sequence). The CDR3 sequence: CSARELSYNSPLHF. CDR3 nucleotide sequence: TGCAGTGCTAGGGAGCTCTCCTATAATTCACCCCTCCACTTT.

This clonotype occurred a few times. The V and J genes are TRBV7-2 and TRBJ2-7, with 11 bases aligning to TRBD2. The CDR3 sequence is 16 residues long. Per the germline V gene, CDR1 is SGHTA and CDR2 is FQGNSA. The V and J ends lost 4 bases and 1 base, in that order; junction bases with no gene match: 6. The CDR3 DNA is TGTGCCAGCAGCTCAACTAGCGGGGGATCTTCCTACGAGCAGTACTTC. Its protein product is CASSSTSGGSSYEQYF. The full variable domain, rest sourced from reference TRBV7-2 and TRBJ2-7, is GAGVSQSPSNKVTEKGKDVELRCDPISGHTALYWYRQSLGQGLEFLIYFQGNSAPDKSGLPSDRFSAERTGGSVSTLTIQRTQQEDSAVYLCASSSTSGGSSYEQYFGPGTRLTVT.

This clonotype has just a few counts. The chain carries TRBV20-1 and TRBJ1-1, with D hard to call. CDR1 is DFQATT, CDR2 SNEGSKA, per germline (reference sequence). The CDR3 runs to 15 residues. Trimming took off 5 bases at V and 1 base at J, with 17 bases between the two ends. For the CDR3, the DNA is TGCAGTGCTCCCAGATCCGAGTGGGGGAACACTGAAGCTTTCTTT. Its protein product is CSAPRSEWGNTEAFF.

The V call is TRBV11-3, the J call TRBJ2-1; D unresolved. CDR1 SGHNT and CDR2 YENEEA come from the germline V gene. Trimming shortened V by 6 bases and J by 7 bases, and 16 bases separated the two germline ends. The CDR3 length is 14 residues. The DNA of the CDR3 is TGTGCCAGCAGTCAGGACGGACCTGGGAATGAGCAGTTCTTC. It is translated as CASSQDGPGNEQFF.

This clonotype was seen ten or more times. The rearrangement joins TRBV25-1 to TRBJ1-4; D not resolved. Looked up from germline, CDR1 is MGHDK and CDR2 is SYGVNS. The CDR3 extends over 16 amino acids. The V gene lost 3 bases and the J gene lost 7 bases, with 18 bases spanning the gap. CDR3 sequence reads: CASSDSIGERLEKLFF. DNA of the CDR3: TGTGCCAGCAGTGATTCTATAGGAGAAAGACTTGAAAAACTGTTTTTT. The variable domain in full, with the rest retrieved from reference TRBV25-1 and TRBJ1-4, is EADIYQTPRYLVIGTGKKITLECSQTMGHDKMYWYQQDPGMELHLIHYSYGVNSTEKGDLSSESTVSRIRTEHFPLTLESARPSHTSQYLCASSDSIGERLEKLFFGSGTQLSVL.

This clonotype was recorded many times. V gene TRBV18 combines with J gene TRBJ1-1; D gene ambiguous. V dropped 3 bases and J dropped 3 bases, with 8 bases sitting between them. In germline, CDR1 is KGHSH, CDR2 LQKENI. The CDR3 has 13 residues. The CDR3: CASSPLVDTEAFF. CDR3 in DNA: TGTGCCAGCTCACCCCTGGTGGACACTGAAGCTTTCTTT.